The sequence of this T cell receptor beta chain was determined in a study of shared clonotypes between healthy human individuals. Background on the study: Donors had three CD4 naive, three CD4 memory, two CD8 naive and one CD8 memory plate apiece.

Of note for this clone: The target antigen is unknown.

CD8 cells regarded as naive lacked CD45RO, were positively chosen for CCR7, and omitted terminally differentiated effector memory CD45RA+ cells. The donor population consisted of healthy HIV-negative adults with no recent acute infections or vaccinations. The donors, all of them Caucasian adults, lived in Nashville, Tennessee. The CDR3 has 13 residues. Trimming took 5 bases from V and 0 from J, leaving 8 bases between them. Germline V gives CDR1 LNHNV, CDR2 YYDKDF (reference sequence). Overall study findings and caveats: Unshared clonotypes carried lower generation probabilities than those common to all four donors.

Clones were read by immunoSEQ multiplex PCR, and TCRdb kept only the in-frame ones, dropping some. The sample consists of millions of clones, approximately 94% of them appearing once. The chain links TRBV15 to TRBJ2-7; D gene ambiguous. The sequencing input was naive CD8+ T cells sorted from blood. The receptor was isolated from a man in his late teens or twenties in good health. The CDR3 DNA sequence: TGTGCCACCAGCGATACCCCCTCCTACGAGCAGTACTTC. As protein: CATSDTPSYEQYF.